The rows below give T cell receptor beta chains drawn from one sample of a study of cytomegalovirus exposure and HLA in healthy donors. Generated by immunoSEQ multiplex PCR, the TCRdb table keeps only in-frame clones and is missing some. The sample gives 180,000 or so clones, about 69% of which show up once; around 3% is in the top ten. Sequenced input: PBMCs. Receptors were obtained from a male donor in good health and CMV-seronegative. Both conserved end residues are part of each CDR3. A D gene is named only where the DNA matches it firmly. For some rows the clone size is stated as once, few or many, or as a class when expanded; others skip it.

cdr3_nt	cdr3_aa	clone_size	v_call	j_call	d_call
TGTGCCAGCAGCCTAGACCGGGACAGGGAAGAGCAGTTCTTC	CASSLDRDREEQFF	NA	TRBV7-3	TRBJ2-1	TRBD1
TGTGCCATCAAGGGAGGGGAGACCCAGTACTTC	CAIKGGETQYF	NA	TRBV10-3	TRBJ2-5	TRBD2
TGTGCCAGCAGCTCACAGGCAGGGGCCCACACTGAAGCTTTCTTT	CASSSQAGAHTEAFF	NA	TRBV11-1	TRBJ1-1	NA
TGTGCCAGCAGTTTATCGGGTCAGGGTGGTAAAGATACGCAGTATTTT	CASSLSGQGGKDTQYF	NA	TRBV27	TRBJ2-3	NA
TGTGCCAGCAGCCCCCTGGGACAGTACTATGGCTACACCTTC	CASSPLGQYYGYTF	NA	TRBV13	TRBJ1-2	TRBD1
TGTGCCAGCAGAGGGACAGGGGGTAATGGCTACACCTTC	CASRGTGGNGYTF	once	TRBV6-5	TRBJ1-2	TRBD1
TGTGCCAGCAGTTCATCGGACAGGGGGGCGGACGAGCAGTACTTC	CASSSSDRGADEQYF	NA	TRBV28	TRBJ2-7	TRBD1
TGCAGTGCTAGGGGGGGTCATGAGCAGTTCTTC	CSARGGHEQFF	few	TRBV20-1	TRBJ2-1	NA
TGTGCCATCAGTGAGCGGGTTGGCAGACCGAACACTGAAGCTTTCTTT	CAISERVGRPNTEAFF	NA	TRBV10-3	TRBJ1-1	NA
TGTGCCAGCAGTGATTTGGGGGCCCAAGAGACCCAGTACTTC	CASSDLGAQETQYF	NA	TRBV2	TRBJ2-5	NA
TGTGCCAGCAGCCGAGACAGGGCCAGGGATCAGCCCCAGCATTTT	CASSRDRARDQPQHF	NA	TRBV6-5	TRBJ1-5	TRBD1
TGTGCCACGTTCGCAGGGGAAAGCTCCTACAATGAGCAGTTCTTC	CATFAGESSYNEQFF	NA	TRBV5-5	TRBJ2-1	NA
TGTGCCAGCAGTTCAGGAGGGGCCGGCAGTCAGCCCCAGCATTTT	CASSSGGAGSQPQHF	NA	TRBV6-1	TRBJ1-5	NA
TGCGCCAGCAGCCAAACACAAACAGGGGCCGGGGAGCTGTTTTTT	CASSQTQTGAGELFF	once	TRBV4-1	TRBJ2-2	TRBD1
TGTGCCAGCAGCCCCCGGGACAGAAAGATTAGTAGCAATCAGCCCCAGCATTTT	CASSPRDRKISSNQPQHF	NA	TRBV7-3	TRBJ1-5	TRBD1
TGTGCCAGCAGCCTGAGTACAGGGAATGAGCAGTTCTTC	CASSLSTGNEQFF	NA	TRBV9	TRBJ2-1	NA
TGTGCCAGCAGTCCCTTAAGGGGCAGGGGAAAAGAGACCCAGTACTTC	CASSPLRGRGKETQYF	NA	TRBV2	TRBJ2-5	NA
TGTGCCAGCAGCGAGGGACTAGCGTTATACAATGAGCAGTTCTTC	CASSEGLALYNEQFF	NA	TRBV7-2	TRBJ2-1	TRBD2
TGTGCCAGCAGTTTTATTCAGAGACACAAGAACACCGGGGAGCTGTTTTTT	CASSFIQRHKNTGELFF	few	TRBV28	TRBJ2-2	NA
TGTGCCAGCAGCTTTAGCAGTACGGGGGTGAGGTCTCAGCCCCAGCATTTT	CASSFSSTGVRSQPQHF	NA	TRBV7-9	TRBJ1-5	NA